One sample yielded the 23 T cell receptor beta chains listed below, sequenced in a study of T cells in Graves' hyperthyroidism and ophthalmopathy. Authors of the study amplified TCR beta CDR3 regions from RNA transcripts. HTBI primers were used for first-round RT-PCR of the TCR CDR3. TCRdb used MiXCR to reprocess the multiplex PCR reads, holding one entry per CDR3 protein. The sample lists about 340,000 distinct CDR3 sequences, under 25% occurring once. Sequencing input: blood. These receptors all stem from a woman aged 50 to 60 with Graves' hyperthyroidism.

This CDR3 is CASSHAGVGTDTQYF. DNA for the CDR3: TGTGCCAGCAGTCACGCGGGAGTAGGAACAGATACGCAGTATTTT. This sequence joins TRBV6-2 or TRBV6-3 and TRBJ2-3; 7 bases match TRBD2. The CDR3 has 15 amino acids. V lost 5 bases and J lost 3; bases outside the gene matches: 8. The germline CDR1 and CDR2 sequences are MNHEY and SVGEGT.

This clonotype was seen repeatedly, ten times or more. The chain joins TRBV28 to TRBJ1-1; D perhaps matches TRBD1 (5 bases). The CDR3 runs to 13 residues. V was shortened by 4 bases and J by 11 bases, with 17 bases between the two germline ends. The V gene's germline CDR1 is MDHEN and CDR2 SYDVKM. Written as DNA, the CDR3 is TGTGCCAGCAGTTCGCTTGCCTGGGACGCGGCTTTCTTT. The encoded protein is CASSSLAWDAAFF.

This clonotype was seen at least ten times. The rearrangement joins TRBV30 to TRBJ2-2; 13 bases agree with TRBD2. The CDR3 consists of 16 residues. J gave up 7 bases and V 1 base, and 6 bases lay outside the gene matches. Germline V gene data show CDR1 as GTSNPN and CDR2 as SVGIG (reference sequence). The CDR3 bases are TGTGCCTGGAGTGGAGGGACTAGCGGGGAGATCGGGGAGCTGTTTTTT. Translation: CAWSGGTSGEIGELFF.

This clonotype appeared a few times. The V and J genes are TRBV19 and TRBJ1-1; 8 nucleotides align to TRBD1. This CDR3 has 13 amino acids. The V gene end was trimmed by 7 bases and the J gene end by 1 base; junction bases not matched to a gene: 2. CDR1 LNHDA and CDR2 SQIVND come from the germline V gene (reference sequence). The CDR3 sequence is CASKGTGNTEAFF. CDR3 coding DNA: TGTGCCAGTAAGGGGACAGGGAACACTGAAGCTTTCTTT.

The table lists this clonotype with many counts. The chain couples TRBV3-1 to TRBJ2-7, with TRBD2 matching over 10 bases. Trimming removed 3 bases from V and 2 bases from J; junction bases left unmatched: 1. The V gene's germline CDR1 is LGHDT and CDR2 YNNKEL (reference sequence). The CDR3 totals 14 residues. CDR3 sequence reads: CASSHGLAAYEQYF. CDR3 sequence (DNA): TGTGCCAGCAGCCACGGACTAGCGGCCTACGAGCAGTACTTC.

This chain uses TRBV2 with TRBJ2-4; TRBD2 matches at 10 bases. The CDR3 is 16 residues long. V shed 0 bases and J 1 base; nucleotides not matched to a gene: 0. Germline V gene lookup returns CDR1 SNHLY and CDR2 FYNNEI. Here the CDR3 DNA reads TGTGCCAGCAGTGAAGCGGGACTAGCGGCCAAAAACATTCAGTACTTC. It is translated as CASSEAGLAAKNIQYF. Variable domain in full (rest from reference TRBV2 and TRBJ2-4): EPEVTQTPSHQVTQMGQEVILRCVPISNHLYFYWYRQILGQKVEFLVSFYNNEISEKSEIFDDQFSVERPDGSNFTLKIRSTKLEDSAMYFCASSEAGLAAKNIQYFGAGTRLSVL.

This clonotype was detected ten times or more. The chain has TRBV11-3 and TRBJ2-1, with 8 positions matching TRBD1. Germline CDR1 reads SGHNT; CDR2 reads YENEEA. J gave up 5 bases and V 5 bases, and 8 bases lay outside the gene matches. This CDR3 is 15 amino acids long. This CDR3 is CASSAGQGAHNEQFF. CDR3 DNA sequence: TGTGCCAGCAGCGCAGGACAGGGAGCCCACAATGAGCAGTTCTTC.

The genes are TRBV30 and TRBJ1-6; D unresolved. The CDR3 totals 9 residues. Germline assignment: CDR1 GTSNPN and CDR2 SVGIG (reference sequence). V was pared by 4 bases and J by 9 bases, with 1 base between. The CDR3 bases are TGTGCCTGGACTTCACCCCTCCACTTT. Translation: CAWTSPLHF.

V is TRBV27 and J is TRBJ1-3; a possible D gene is TRBD1 (6 bases). Germline loops: CDR1 MNHEY, CDR2 SMNVEV (reference sequence). The germline V and J ends were trimmed by 6 bases and 0 bases, with 9 bases remaining between them. CDR3 length: 14 residues. The CDR3 region is CASRPGVSGNTIYF. The CDR3 DNA follows: TGTGCCAGCAGGCCAGGGGTCTCTGGAAACACCATATATTTT.

There are many counts of this clonotype. The CDR3 nucleotides are TGTGCCAGCAGTTTGAGGACTAGCGGTGATACGCAGTATTTT. This translates into CASSLRTSGDTQYF. The chain joins TRBV12-3 or TRBV12-4 to TRBJ2-3, with TRBD2 identical over 10 bases. The V gene end was trimmed by 3 bases and the J gene end by 6 bases; junction bases not matched to a gene: 3. CDR3 length: 14 residues.

Remarks on this clonotype: A much larger clone differs from this one at a single base, so this may be a read error. The chain has TRBV30 and TRBJ2-5, with D possibly TRBD2 on 6 matching bases. The CDR3 consists of 12 residues. V was clipped by 3 bases and J by 5 bases, with 10 bases between them. Per the germline V gene, CDR1 is GTSNPN and CDR2 is SVGIG (reference sequence). In DNA, the CDR3 is TGTGCCTGGAGGGGGGGAATGGAGACCCAGTACTTC. It codes for CAWRGGMETQYF. Full variable domain (outside the CDR3, taken from reference TRBV30 and TRBJ2-5): SQTIHQWPATLVQPVGSPLSLECTVEGTSNPNLYWYRQAAGRGLQLLFYSVGIGQISSEVPQNLSASRPQDRQFILSSKKLLLSDSGFYLCAWRGGMETQYFGPGTRLLVL.

In this sample, this clonotype turned up many times. The chain combines TRBV12-3 or TRBV12-4 with TRBJ2-5; D is unresolved. The CDR3 length is 15 residues. V lost 6 bases to trimming and J lost 0 bases, with 14 bases between them. CDR3 protein: CASSSKRVDQETQYF. The CDR3 DNA follows: TGTGCCAGCAGCTCTAAAAGGGTGGACCAAGAGACCCAGTACTTC.

Many counts were recorded for this clonotype. The V call is TRBV12-3 or TRBV12-4, the J call TRBJ2-5; a weak D match, TRBD2 (6 bases). The ends were cut back, 7 bases at V and 6 bases at J, with 12 bases in the middle. The CDR3 spans 12 residues. The CDR3 loop reads CASNFRGKTQYF. The CDR3 DNA reads as TGTGCCAGCAATTTCCGGGGGAAGACCCAGTACTTC.

This clonotype appeared many times. This rearrangement joins TRBV6-2 or TRBV6-3 to TRBJ2-3, with unresolved D. The CDR3 totals 15 residues. The V end lost 2 bases, the J end lost 2 bases, and 11 bases lay between the germline ends. Germline V CDR1 and CDR2: MNHEY, SVGEGT. Written as DNA, the CDR3 is TGTGCCAGCAGTTACGAGGTGCGGACCACAGATACGCAGTATTTT. Encoded protein: CASSYEVRTTDTQYF.

This clonotype occurred many times. The chain links TRBV7-8 to TRBJ1-5; no definite D call. Trimming took off 2 bases at V and 6 bases at J, with 11 bases between the two ends. CDR1 is SGHVS, CDR2 FQNEAQ, per germline. The CDR3 runs to 14 residues. The CDR3 protein is CASSLPRGLQPQHF. The CDR3 region has the DNA TGTGCCAGCAGCTTACCCAGAGGGCTTCAGCCCCAGCATTTT.

This clonotype came up once. Germline and junction disagree at one end, which may indicate a read error. The V gene is TRBV10-3, the J gene TRBJ1-2; 8 nucleotides agree with TRBD1. The CDR3 loop spans 15 amino acids. The germline gives CDR1 ENHRY, CDR2 SYGVKD. DNA for the CDR3: TGTGCCATCGGTGACCCCCAGGGGGCTGACTATGGCTACACCTTC. Encoded protein: CAIGDPQGADYGYTF.

This clonotype was picked up many times. The chain is built from TRBV19 and TRBJ2-3; no firm D call. The CDR3 sequence is 16 residues long. V was clipped by 5 bases and J by 4 bases, with 19 bases between them. Germline assignment: CDR1 LNHDA and CDR2 SQIVND (reference sequence). The CDR3 loop reads CASSQTALQIADTQYF. The CDR3, as DNA: TGTGCCAGTAGTCAGACGGCGCTTCAGATAGCAGATACGCAGTATTTT.

This clonotype has just a few counts. This chain connects TRBV12-3 or TRBV12-4 to TRBJ2-2; 8 bases align to TRBD2. The CDR3 sequence is 14 residues long. Unmatched junction bases numbered 8, after V lost 6 bases and J lost 8 bases. The CDR3 is CASSLGVAGGELFF. The CDR3 DNA is TGTGCCAGCAGCCTTGGGGTAGCGGGAGGGGAGCTGTTTTTT.

At least ten counts were recorded for this clonotype. J is TRBJ2-1 and V is TRBV14; 7 positions match TRBD2. Unmatched junction bases numbered 8, after V lost 2 bases and J lost 4 bases. There are 16 residues in the CDR3. In germline, CDR1 is SGHDN, CDR2 FVKESK. CDR3 nucleotide sequence: TGTGCCAGCAGCCAACGTACGGGAGGAGGGTACAATGAGCAGTTCTTC. Translated, it gives CASSQRTGGGYNEQFF.

This clonotype showed up many times. The chain has TRBV6-2 or TRBV6-3 and TRBJ2-7, with 10 bases that match TRBD2. This CDR3 is built from 17 residues. Germline assignment: CDR1 MNHEY and CDR2 SVGEGT. Losses at the gene ends were 0 bases for V and 0 bases for J; bases not matched to a gene: 5. DNA of the CDR3: TGTGCCAGCAGTTACTCCAGAGGACTAGCGGTCTCCTACGAGCAGTACTTC. Amino acids: CASSYSRGLAVSYEQYF.

The table lists this clonotype with many counts. The chain uses TRBV28 and TRBJ2-1; 9 bases agree with TRBD2. The germline V gene encodes CDR1 MDHEN and CDR2 SYDVKM. The V segment lost 5 bases and the J segment 7 bases; nucleotides outside the gene matches: 9. The CDR3 consists of 15 residues. The chain's CDR3 is CASSRISGSVNEQFF. The CDR3, as DNA: TGTGCCAGCAGTAGGATTAGCGGGAGTGTGAATGAGCAGTTCTTC.

This clonotype was seen once. The chain is built from TRBV19 and TRBJ1-1, with TRBD1 identical over 8 bases. V shed 3 bases and J 5 bases; nucleotides not matched to a gene: 11. The CDR3 length is 16 residues. Germline-derived CDR1 and CDR2 are LNHDA and SQIVND (reference sequence). CDR3 coding DNA: TGTGCCAGTAGTATTGTCACGACAGGGGTGGTAACTGAAGCTTTCTTT. This translates into CASSIVTTGVVTEAFF.

In its sample, this clonotype was seen many times. The V gene is TRBV3-1, the J gene TRBJ1-5; tentative D call: TRBD1 (6 bases). This CDR3 has 14 amino acids. CDR1 is LGHDT, CDR2 YNNKEL, per germline (reference sequence). V dropped 5 bases and J dropped 2 bases, with 10 bases sitting between them. CDR3 bases: TGTGCCAGCAGCGACAGGATAGGCAATCAGCCCCAGCATTTT. This encodes CASSDRIGNQPQHF.